Shown below are 28 T cell receptor beta chains from a single sample sequenced in a study of cytomegalovirus exposure and HLA in healthy donors. Vbeta (60) and Jbeta (13) primers were used in the PCR. Clones were sequenced by immunoSEQ multiplex PCR, and TCRdb holds only the in-frame ones, with some missing. This sample has 200,000 to 250,000 clones; under 90% occur once, and the top ten carry 1% to 1.5%. The material sequenced was PBMCs. The receptors stem from a human donor in good health.

This chain connects TRBV19 to TRBJ2-3; TRBD2 matches 13 bases. Germline V lookup: CDR1 LNHDA, CDR2 SQIVND (reference sequence). CDR3 length: 17 amino acids. With V trimmed by 5 bases and J by 3 bases, 8 bases remained unmatched. The CDR3 DNA follows: TGTGCCAGTAGTCCCTACCAACTAGCGGGAGGGACAGATACGCAGTATTTT. This codes for CASSPYQLAGGTDTQYF.

The CDR3 sequence: CASSLSGQGSYEQYF. The CDR3 nucleotides are TGTGCCAGTAGTCTGTCGGGACAGGGATCCTACGAGCAGTACTTC. The chain employs TRBV19 and TRBJ2-7, with 9 bases matching TRBD1. The CDR3 consists of 15 residues. Losses at the gene ends were 5 bases for V and 1 base for J; bases not matched to a gene: 6. In germline, CDR1 is LNHDA, CDR2 SQIVND (reference sequence).

As DNA, the CDR3 is TGTGCCAGCGGAGGAATGATAGGGGAAAAACTGTTTTTT. Translated, it gives CASGGMIGEKLFF. The rearrangement joins TRBV2 to TRBJ1-4; no clear D. The ends were cut back, 8 bases at V and 8 bases at J, with 15 bases in the middle. There are 13 residues in the CDR3. The germline V gene encodes CDR1 SNHLY and CDR2 FYNNEI.

This chain connects TRBV7-9 to TRBJ1-5, with 9 bases matching TRBD1. V was clipped by 5 bases and J by 6 bases; unmatched bases: 8. CDR1 is SEHNR, CDR2 FQNEAQ, per germline (reference sequence). The CDR3 spans 15 residues. DNA of the CDR3: TGTGCCAGCAGCGCTACCGGGACAGGGTTTCAGCCCCAGCATTTT. Encoded protein: CASSATGTGFQPQHF.

This chain connects TRBV19 to TRBJ2-5, with D possibly being TRBD1 (5 bases). The germline gives CDR1 LNHDA, CDR2 SQIVND (reference sequence). This CDR3 spans 13 amino acids. V lost 5 bases and J lost 1, with 8 bases in between. The CDR3 coding sequence is TGTGCCAGTAGTGCCGACAGCCAAGAGACCCAGTACTTC. Translating it yields CASSADSQETQYF.

This chain uses TRBV11-2 with TRBJ2-7; TRBD2 aligns across 8 bases. Germline CDR1 and CDR2: SGHAT and FQNNGV. V gave up 5 bases and J gave up 1 base; unmatched junction bases: 4. The CDR3 runs 14 residues. CDR3 nucleotides: TGTGCCAGCAGCCTAACTAGCGGATCCTACGAGCAGTACTTC. It yields the protein CASSLTSGSYEQYF.

This rearrangement joins TRBV28 to TRBJ1-3; 8 nucleotides align to TRBD1. Germline CDR1 MDHEN, CDR2 SYDVKM. After removal of 6 bases from V and 3 bases from J, the junction contained 22 bases not matched to a gene. The CDR3 has 20 residues. CDR3 DNA: TGTGCCAGCAGGTTAGAGATCGGACAGGGAACGAGATGGATTGGAAACACCATATATTTT. It encodes CASRLEIGQGTRWIGNTIYF.

The chain uses TRBV27 and TRBJ1-1; D remains ambiguous. From germline, CDR1 is MNHEY and CDR2 SMNVEV (reference sequence). This CDR3 has 16 residues. V was clipped by 4 bases and J by 1 base, with 16 bases between them. CDR3 sequence (DNA): TGTGCCAGCAGTTCGAAGAGATTGCCCTCGAACACTGAAGCTTTCTTT. It is translated as CASSSKRLPSNTEAFF.

This sequence joins TRBV25-1 and TRBJ2-1, with 10 positions matching TRBD2. V lost 5 bases to trimming and J lost 10 bases; unmatched junction nucleotides: 11. This CDR3 has 15 amino acids. Germline V gene sequence: CDR1 MGHDK, CDR2 SYGVNS. CDR3 nucleotide sequence: TGTGCCAGCAGTCCCCCCAGCGGGAGGGCCGGGGAGCAGTTCTTC. This sequence encodes CASSPPSGRAGEQFF.

The chain couples TRBV15 to TRBJ2-2; 11 bases agree with TRBD2. Trimming cost V 8 bases and J 4 bases; bases outside gene matches: 6. The CDR3 is 15 residues long. Germline V gives CDR1 LNHNV, CDR2 YYDKDF (reference sequence). In DNA form, the CDR3 reads TGTGCCACCCTGGAGACTAGCGGGGTCACCGGGGAGCTGTTTTTT. Amino acids: CATLETSGVTGELFF. The whole variable domain, filled in from reference TRBV15 and TRBJ2-2, reads DAMVIQNPRYQVTQFGKPVTLSCSQTLNHNVMYWYQQKSSQAPKLLFHYYDKDFNNEADTPDNFQSRRPNTSFCFLDIRSPGLGDTAMYLCATLETSGVTGELFFGEGSRLTVL.

Details on this clone: This same CDR3 is encoded by further DNA sequences in the sample. The chain uses TRBV29-1 and TRBJ2-2; 8 bases are shared with TRBD2. V lost 6 bases, J lost 3 bases, and 6 bases stayed unmatched. The CDR3 extends over 14 amino acids. Germline CDR1 and CDR2: SQVTM and ANQGSEA. The CDR3 nucleotides are TGCAGCGTCGAGGGACTAGAGGACACCGGGGAGCTGTTTTTT. Protein sequence: CSVEGLEDTGELFF.

This clone was found a few times. The gene calls are TRBV11-1 and TRBJ2-7, with TRBD2 matching over 12 bases. Looked up from germline, CDR1 is SGHAT and CDR2 is FQDESV (reference sequence). V shed 5 bases and J 9 bases; nucleotides not matched to a gene: 8. The CDR3 sequence is 14 residues long. In DNA, the CDR3 is TGTGCCAGCAGCGCGACTAGCGGGAGATCTGCGCAGTACTTC. It yields the protein CASSATSGRSAQYF.

This clone was counted once. The V call is TRBV9, the J call TRBJ2-2; TRBD1 agrees at 10 bases. The ends lost 2 bases at V and 3 bases at J; junction bases unmatched: 13. From germline, CDR1 is SGDLS and CDR2 YYNGEE. The CDR3 extends over 19 amino acids. The CDR3 DNA reads as TGTGCCAGCAGCGTTGAAGTCACACCAGGGACAGGGGACACCGGGGAGCTGTTTTTT. It codes for CASSVEVTPGTGDTGELFF.

The J gene is TRBJ2-5, the V gene TRBV5-4; TRBD2 might be the D (6 bases). This CDR3 spans 15 amino acids. Germline V lookup: CDR1 SGHNT, CDR2 YYREEE (reference sequence). V was pared by 4 bases and J by 1 base, with 14 bases between. CDR3 bases: TGTGCCAGCAGCCCTTGGGGTAGCGGCCAAGAGACCCAGTACTTC. Amino acid sequence: CASSPWGSGQETQYF.

The V gene is TRBV4-2, the J gene TRBJ2-7, with D uncertain. The V gene lost 0 bases and the J gene lost 0 bases, with 12 bases spanning the gap. Looked up from germline, CDR1 is LGHNA and CDR2 is YNFKEQ. The CDR3 is 16 residues long. The CDR3 sequence: CASSQDFGGSSYEQYF. The CDR3 DNA is TGTGCCAGCAGCCAAGATTTTGGCGGAAGCTCCTACGAGCAGTACTTC.

This rearrangement joins TRBV18 to TRBJ2-7; TRBD1 matches 9 bases. This CDR3 has 13 residues. Germline-derived CDR1 and CDR2 are KGHSH and LQKENI. The V and J ends lost 6 bases and 4 bases, in that order; junction bases with no gene match: 4. CDR3 nucleotide sequence: TGTGCCAGCTCGAAGACAGGGGGGTACGAGCAGTACTTC. It encodes CASSKTGGYEQYF.

This clone was recorded once. V and J are TRBV6-1 and TRBJ1-1; the match to TRBD1 covers 7 bases. Germline-derived CDR1 and CDR2 are MNHNS and SASEGT. V lost 4 bases, J lost 3 bases, and 11 bases stayed unmatched. The CDR3 is made up of 16 amino acids. The CDR3 coding sequence is TGTGCCAGCAGTGGCAGACGCCAGGGGGTCGACACTGAAGCTTTCTTT. It codes for CASSGRRQGVDTEAFF.

This sequence joins TRBV7-9 and TRBJ2-7, with TRBD2 matching over 8 bases. CDR1 is SEHNR, CDR2 FQNEAQ, per germline (reference sequence). V shed 2 bases, J shed 13 bases, and the junction held 10 bases outside the gene matches. The CDR3 length is 13 residues. CDR3 bases: TGTGCCAGCAGCTTATACAGCGGGAGTACCCAATACTTC. This encodes CASSLYSGSTQYF.

This chain connects TRBV7-9 to TRBJ1-2, with a possible D match to TRBD1 (5 bases). V dropped 5 bases and J dropped 6 bases, with 25 bases sitting between them. Per germline, CDR1 SEHNR and CDR2 FQNEAQ (reference sequence). The CDR3 covers 17 residues. CDR3 sequence: CASSTPSWGRIGDGYTF. The CDR3 DNA reads as TGTGCCAGCAGCACCCCCTCATGGGGCAGAATAGGGGATGGCTACACCTTC. The whole variable domain, remainder taken from reference TRBV7-9 and TRBJ1-2, is DTGVSQNPRHKITKRGQNVTFRCDPISEHNRLYWYRQTLGQGPEFLTYFQNEAQLEKSRLLSDRFSAERPKGSFSTLEIQRTEQGDSAMYLCASSTPSWGRIGDGYTFGSGTRLTVV.

J is TRBJ2-3 and V is TRBV28; TRBD1 aligns across 8 bases. J gave up 1 base and V 8 bases, and 5 bases lay outside the gene matches. There are 14 residues in the CDR3. The germline V gene has CDR1 MDHEN and CDR2 SYDVKM. The CDR3 bases are TGTGCCAGCCGCAGGGGGCTGGGCACAGATACGCAGTATTTT. This gives the protein CASRRGLGTDTQYF.

The chain uses TRBV4-1 and TRBJ2-7; D is undetermined. Trimming shortened V by 1 base and J by 2 bases, and 9 bases separated the two germline ends. CDR3 length: 14 amino acids. Germline loops: CDR1 MGHRA, CDR2 YSYEKL. The CDR3: CASSQVYSAYEQYF. The CDR3 DNA reads TGCGCCAGCAGCCAAGTGTATTCGGCCTACGAGCAGTACTTC.

The rearrangement uses TRBV4-2 and TRBJ2-5; 7 bases line up with TRBD2. The CDR3 contains 14 residues. The germline gives CDR1 LGHNA, CDR2 YNFKEQ. Trimming took 1 base from V and 5 from J; bases not matched to a gene: 4. Here the CDR3 reads CASSQVSSGETQYF. CDR3 DNA sequence: TGTGCCAGCAGCCAAGTCAGTAGCGGGGAGACCCAGTACTTC.

This chain uses TRBV11-1 with TRBJ2-2, with a possible D match to TRBD1 (5 bases). Trimming took 9 bases from V and 6 from J, leaving 20 bases between them. Germline loops: CDR1 SGHAT, CDR2 FQDESV (reference sequence). This CDR3 spans 15 amino acids. For the CDR3, the DNA is TGTGCCAGTAGATGGGGCCAGGTCAACGCCGGGGAGCTGTTTTTT. It encodes CASRWGQVNAGELFF. The full variable domain, with the rest looked up from reference TRBV11-1 and TRBJ2-2, is EAEVAQSPRYKITEKSQAVAFWCDPISGHATLYWYRQILGQGPELLVQFQDESVVDDSQLPKDRFSAERLKGVDSTLKIQPAELGDSAMYLCASRWGQVNAGELFFGEGSRLTVL.

V usage is TRBV9 and J usage is TRBJ2-6, with 8 positions matching TRBD1. This CDR3 region has 16 residues. Per germline, CDR1 SGDLS and CDR2 YYNGEE. Trimming took 0 bases from V and 8 from J; bases not matched to a gene: 7. The CDR3 nucleotides are TGTGCCAGCAGCGTAGCAGGGGGCGCTTCGTCCAACGTCCTGACTTTC. This encodes CASSVAGGASSNVLTF. The full variable domain, completed using reference TRBV9 and TRBJ2-6, is DSGVTQTPKHLITATGQRVTLRCSPRSGDLSVYWYQQSLDQGLQFLIQYYNGEERAKGNILERFSAQQFPDLHSELNLSSLELGDSALYFCASSVAGGASSNVLTFGAGSRLTVL.

The chain recombines TRBV30 with TRBJ2-5; the D gene is possibly TRBD2 (6 bases). The germline V gene has CDR1 GTSNPN and CDR2 SVGIG (reference sequence). The CDR3 is 12 amino acids. CDR3 DNA: TGTGGTGTAGCGGAGTTCCAAGAGACCCAGTACTTC. Protein sequence: CGVAEFQETQYF.

The chain has TRBV2 and TRBJ2-7; 14 bases fit TRBD2. This CDR3 is built from 13 residues. Per the germline V gene, CDR1 is SNHLY and CDR2 is FYNNEI. Unmatched junction bases numbered 2, after V lost 9 bases and J lost 4 bases. CDR3 sequence: CARGTSGSYEQYF. CDR3 in DNA: TGTGCCAGGGGGACTAGCGGGAGTTACGAGCAGTACTTC.

The chain carries TRBV7-9 and TRBJ2-2; 7 bases line up with TRBD2. The ends lost 5 bases at V and 1 base at J; junction bases unmatched: 10. Germline V gives CDR1 SEHNR, CDR2 FQNEAQ (reference sequence). This CDR3 spans 17 amino acids. The CDR3 loop is CASSLGGGLKNTGELFF. CDR3 DNA sequence: TGTGCCAGCAGCCTTGGCGGGGGACTTAAGAACACCGGGGAGCTGTTTTTT. The full variable domain, its missing parts supplied by reference TRBV7-9 and TRBJ2-2, is DTGVSQNPRHKITKRGQNVTFRCDPISEHNRLYWYRQTLGQGPEFLTYFQNEAQLEKSRLLSDRFSAERPKGSFSTLEIQRTEQGDSAMYLCASSLGGGLKNTGELFFGEGSRLTVL.

The V and J genes are TRBV28 and TRBJ1-6, with D perhaps TRBD1 (6 bases). The CDR3 is 16 residues long. The V end lost 1 base, the J end lost 5 bases, and 12 bases lay between the germline ends. Looked up from germline, CDR1 is MDHEN and CDR2 is SYDVKM. The CDR3 nucleotides read TGTGCCAGCAGTTTATCGAGGGGGATGAATAATTCACCCCTCCACTTT. Protein: CASSLSRGMNNSPLHF.